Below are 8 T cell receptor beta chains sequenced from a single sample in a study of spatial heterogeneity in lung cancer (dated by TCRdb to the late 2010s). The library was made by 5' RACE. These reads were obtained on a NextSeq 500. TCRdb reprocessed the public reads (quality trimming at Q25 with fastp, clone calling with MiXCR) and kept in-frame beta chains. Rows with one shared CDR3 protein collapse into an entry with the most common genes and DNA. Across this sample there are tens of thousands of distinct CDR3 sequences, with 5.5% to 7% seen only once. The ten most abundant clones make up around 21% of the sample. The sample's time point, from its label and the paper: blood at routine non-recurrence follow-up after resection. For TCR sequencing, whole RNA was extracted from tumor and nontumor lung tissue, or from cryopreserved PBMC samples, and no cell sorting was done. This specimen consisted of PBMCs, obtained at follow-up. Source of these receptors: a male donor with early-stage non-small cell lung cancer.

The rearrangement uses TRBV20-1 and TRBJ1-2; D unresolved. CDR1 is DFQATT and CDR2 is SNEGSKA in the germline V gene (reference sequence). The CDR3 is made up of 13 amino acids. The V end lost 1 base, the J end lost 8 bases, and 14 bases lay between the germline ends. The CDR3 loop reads CSARAIRAGGYTF. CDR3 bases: TGCAGTGCTAGAGCGATAAGGGCAGGAGGCTACACCTTC.

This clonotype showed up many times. This chain's CDR3 is CASSFLDKADEQFF. DNA for the CDR3: TGTGCCAGCAGCTTCCTGGACAAGGCCGATGAGCAGTTCTTC. V gene TRBV11-3 combines with J gene TRBJ2-1, with D perhaps matching TRBD1 (5 bases). The CDR3 is made up of 14 amino acids. The V end lost 3 bases, the J end lost 8 bases, and 14 bases lay between the germline ends. Germline CDR1 is SGHNT and CDR2 is YENEEA.

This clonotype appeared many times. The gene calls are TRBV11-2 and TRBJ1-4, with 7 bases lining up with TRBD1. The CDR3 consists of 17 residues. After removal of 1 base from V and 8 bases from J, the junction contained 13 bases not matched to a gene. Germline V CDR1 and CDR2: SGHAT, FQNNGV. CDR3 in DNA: TGTGCCAGCAGCTTAGGTGGGGGACAGCGAATGTTCGAAAAACTGTTTTTT. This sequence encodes CASSLGGGQRMFEKLFF.

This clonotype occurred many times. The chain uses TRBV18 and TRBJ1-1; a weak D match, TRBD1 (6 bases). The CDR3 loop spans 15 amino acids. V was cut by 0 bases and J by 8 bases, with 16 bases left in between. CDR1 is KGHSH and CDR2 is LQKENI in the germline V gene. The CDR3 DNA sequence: TGTGCCAGCTCACCACCGGCAGGGGCAGGAAGGGAAGCTTTCTTT. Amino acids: CASSPPAGAGREAFF.

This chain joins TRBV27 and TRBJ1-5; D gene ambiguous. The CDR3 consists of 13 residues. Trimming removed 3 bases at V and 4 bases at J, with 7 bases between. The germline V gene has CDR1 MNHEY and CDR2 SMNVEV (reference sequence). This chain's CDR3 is CASSLVGNQPQHF. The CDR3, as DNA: TGTGCCAGCAGTTTGGTGGGAAATCAGCCCCAGCATTTT.

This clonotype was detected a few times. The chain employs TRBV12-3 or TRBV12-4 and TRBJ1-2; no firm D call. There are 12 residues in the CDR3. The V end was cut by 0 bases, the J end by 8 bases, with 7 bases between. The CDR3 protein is CASSLAGGGYTF. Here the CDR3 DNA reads TGTGCCAGCAGTTTAGCAGGAGGAGGCTACACCTTC.

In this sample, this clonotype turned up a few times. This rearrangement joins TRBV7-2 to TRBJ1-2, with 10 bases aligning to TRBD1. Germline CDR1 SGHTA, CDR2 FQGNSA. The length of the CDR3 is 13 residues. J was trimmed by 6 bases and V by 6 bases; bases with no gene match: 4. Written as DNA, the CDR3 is TGTGCCAGCAGGCCGGGACAGGGGAATGGCTACACCTTC. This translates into CASRPGQGNGYTF. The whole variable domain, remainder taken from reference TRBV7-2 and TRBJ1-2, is GAGVSQSPSNKVTEKGKDVELRCDPISGHTALYWYRQSLGQGLEFLIYFQGNSAPDKSGLPSDRFSAERTGGSVSTLTIQRTQQEDSAVYLCASRPGQGNGYTFGSGTRLTVV.

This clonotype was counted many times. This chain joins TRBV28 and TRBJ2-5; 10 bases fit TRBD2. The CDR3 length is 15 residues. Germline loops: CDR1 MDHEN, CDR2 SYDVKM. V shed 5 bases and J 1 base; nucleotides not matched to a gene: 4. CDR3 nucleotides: TGTGCCAGCAGTCTAGCGGGGGCCCTCCAAGAGACCCAGTACTTC. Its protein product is CASSLAGALQETQYF.